This T cell receptor (beta chain) was profiled in a study of T-cell reconstitution after alpha-beta-depleted transplantation in children. The study's findings and limits: Surviving recipient T cells and thymic progenitors accounted for the high day-60 TCRbeta diversity observed in some patients. A year had passed since transplant, and T-cell counts and diversity by then came mostly from newly produced T cells. Several hundred expanded graft clones reportedly gave rise to the alpha-beta T cells present about two months after transplant.

The TCRbeta library was prepared with unique molecular identifiers. A single record per CDR3 protein comes from TCRdb applying MiXCR to the PCR reads. This sample has a few hundred thousand distinct CDR3 sequences, with around 15% found just once. There are a few counts of this clonotype. Antigen: not known. Per germline, CDR1 LGHNA and CDR2 YNFKEQ. This CDR3 is built from 15 residues. Unmatched junction bases numbered 7, after V lost 6 bases and J lost 4 bases. The TCR was taken from a boy in the first two years of life who had a stem cell transplant for Wiskott-Aldrich syndrome, so the T cells may come from the graft donor. The V gene is TRBV4-2, the J gene TRBJ2-1; 9 bases are shared with TRBD2. Sequences were derived from PBMCs, mostly from graft donor cells, sampled 360 days after TCRalphabeta/CD19-depleted stem cell transplant. CDR3 region: CASRAAGGTYNEQFF. The CDR3, as DNA: TGTGCCAGCAGGGCCGCGGGGGGGACATACAATGAGCAGTTCTTC.